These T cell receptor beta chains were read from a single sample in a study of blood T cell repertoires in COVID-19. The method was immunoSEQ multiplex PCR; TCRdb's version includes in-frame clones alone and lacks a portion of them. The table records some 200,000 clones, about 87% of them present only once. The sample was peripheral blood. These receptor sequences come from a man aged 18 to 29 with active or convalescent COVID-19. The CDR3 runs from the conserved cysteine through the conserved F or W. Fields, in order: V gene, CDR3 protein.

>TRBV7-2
CASSLEVTSVTEAFF
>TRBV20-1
CSASIHTYEQYF
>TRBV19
CASSSGMGSYEQYF
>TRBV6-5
CASRSGTYTSFF
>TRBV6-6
CASSLAGVPETQYF
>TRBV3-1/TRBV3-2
CASSHRVNEQFF
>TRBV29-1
CSVVQRGGMYEQFF
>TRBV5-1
CASSLAWDRGYNEQFF
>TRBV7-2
CASSLALTGGGTEAFF
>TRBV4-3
CASSRVAGVGEQFF
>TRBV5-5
CASSLVSQSHQETQYF
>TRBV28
CASSGREVYGYTF
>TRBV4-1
CASSKGMNTEAFF
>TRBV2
CASSVRAGATNEKLFF
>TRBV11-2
CASSPYRGEAGELFF
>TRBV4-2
CASSQSDRETEAFF
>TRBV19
CASANAAGGHQPQHF
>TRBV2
CASSEGIYTEAFF
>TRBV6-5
CASSPRTGEETQYF
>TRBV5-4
CASSLRQGLTGELFF
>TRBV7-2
CASSLVGTLVGQPQHF
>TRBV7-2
CASSPSRKAQGAQHF
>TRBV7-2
CASSREQGNTEAFF
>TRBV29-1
CSAYVHSYNEQFF
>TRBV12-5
CASGTRQGPQYF
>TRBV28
CASSAIREYGYTF
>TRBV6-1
CASSEGTGVMNTEAFF
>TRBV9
CASSVGDTRVLVYGYTF
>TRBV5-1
CASSARQGLSYEQYF
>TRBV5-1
CASTLGPGPPAKNIQYF
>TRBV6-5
CASSLTGAYTGELFF
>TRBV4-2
CASSQAGQGNLYGYTF
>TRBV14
CASSQDRMGQSPLHF
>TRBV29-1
CSGGGQEQDSTDTQYF
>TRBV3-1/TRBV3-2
CASSPTGGGELFF
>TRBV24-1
CATTGTELLTILGYTF
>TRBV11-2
CASSLASEVVREKLFF
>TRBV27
CASSASVSQPQHF
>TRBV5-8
CASSTGGTNEKLFF
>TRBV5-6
CASSLGDDYNEQFF
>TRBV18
CASSPPGQGYNSPLHF